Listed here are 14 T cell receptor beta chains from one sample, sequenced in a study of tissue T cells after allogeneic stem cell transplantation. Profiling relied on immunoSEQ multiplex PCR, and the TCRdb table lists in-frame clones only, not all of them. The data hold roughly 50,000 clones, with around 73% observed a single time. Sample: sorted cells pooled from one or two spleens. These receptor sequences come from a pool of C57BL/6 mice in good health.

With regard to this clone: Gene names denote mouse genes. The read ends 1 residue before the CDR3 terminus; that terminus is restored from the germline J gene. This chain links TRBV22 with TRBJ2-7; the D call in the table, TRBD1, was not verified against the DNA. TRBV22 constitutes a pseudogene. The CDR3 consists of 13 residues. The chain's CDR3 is CASSCATDYEQYF. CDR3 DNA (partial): TGTGCCAGCAGTTGTGCGACAGACTATGAACAGTAC.

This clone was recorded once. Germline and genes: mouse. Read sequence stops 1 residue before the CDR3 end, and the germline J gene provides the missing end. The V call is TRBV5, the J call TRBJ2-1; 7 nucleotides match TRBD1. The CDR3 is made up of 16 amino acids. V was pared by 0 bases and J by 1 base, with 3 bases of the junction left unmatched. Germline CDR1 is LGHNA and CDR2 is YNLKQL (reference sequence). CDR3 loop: CASSQDPTGNYAEQFF. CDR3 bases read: TGTGCCAGCAGCCAAGACCCGACAGGGAACTATGCTGAGCAGTTC.

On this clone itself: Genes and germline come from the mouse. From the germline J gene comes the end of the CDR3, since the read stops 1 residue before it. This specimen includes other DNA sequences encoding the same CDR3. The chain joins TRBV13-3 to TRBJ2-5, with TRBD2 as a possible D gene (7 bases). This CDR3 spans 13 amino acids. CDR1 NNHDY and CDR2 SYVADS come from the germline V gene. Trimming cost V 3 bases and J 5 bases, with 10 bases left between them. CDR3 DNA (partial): TGTGCCAGCAGTGGGGGGGCGCGAGACACCCAGTAC. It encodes CASSGGARDTQY. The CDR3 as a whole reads CASSGGARDTQYF.

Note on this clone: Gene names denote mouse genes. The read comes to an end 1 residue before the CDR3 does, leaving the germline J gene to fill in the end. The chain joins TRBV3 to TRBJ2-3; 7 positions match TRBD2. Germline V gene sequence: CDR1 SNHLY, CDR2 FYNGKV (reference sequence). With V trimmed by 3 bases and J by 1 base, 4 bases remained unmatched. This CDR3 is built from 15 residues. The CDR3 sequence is CASSFPGGGAETLYF. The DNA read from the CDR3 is TGTGCCAGCAGCTTCCCTGGGGGAGGTGCAGAAACGCTGTAT.

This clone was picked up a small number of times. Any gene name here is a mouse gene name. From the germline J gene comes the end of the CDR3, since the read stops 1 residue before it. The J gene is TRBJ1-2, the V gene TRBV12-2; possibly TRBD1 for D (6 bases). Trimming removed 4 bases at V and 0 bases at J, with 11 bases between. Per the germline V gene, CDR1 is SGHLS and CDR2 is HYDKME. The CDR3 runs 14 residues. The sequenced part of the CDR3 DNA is TGTGCCAGCTCCCTCGGACAGCCAAACTCCGACTACACC. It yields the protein CASSLGQPNSDYT. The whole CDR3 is CASSLGQPNSDYTF.

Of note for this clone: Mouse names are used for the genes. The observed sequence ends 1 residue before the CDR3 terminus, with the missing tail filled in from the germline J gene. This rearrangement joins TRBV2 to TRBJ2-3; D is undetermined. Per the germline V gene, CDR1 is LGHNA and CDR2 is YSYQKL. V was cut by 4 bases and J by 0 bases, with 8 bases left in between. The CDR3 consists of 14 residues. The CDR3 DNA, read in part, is TGTGCCAGCAGCCGGCAGACTAGTGCAGAAACGCTGTAT. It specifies CASSRQTSAETLY. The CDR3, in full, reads CASSRQTSAETLYF.

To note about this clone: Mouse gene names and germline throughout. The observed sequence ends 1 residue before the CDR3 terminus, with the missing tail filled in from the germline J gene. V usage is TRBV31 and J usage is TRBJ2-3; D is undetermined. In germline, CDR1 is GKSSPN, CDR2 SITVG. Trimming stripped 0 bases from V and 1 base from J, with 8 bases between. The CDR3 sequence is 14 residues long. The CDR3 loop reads CAWSLGGRAETLYF. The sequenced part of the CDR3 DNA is TGTGCCTGGAGTCTAGGAGGGCGTGCAGAAACGCTGTAT.

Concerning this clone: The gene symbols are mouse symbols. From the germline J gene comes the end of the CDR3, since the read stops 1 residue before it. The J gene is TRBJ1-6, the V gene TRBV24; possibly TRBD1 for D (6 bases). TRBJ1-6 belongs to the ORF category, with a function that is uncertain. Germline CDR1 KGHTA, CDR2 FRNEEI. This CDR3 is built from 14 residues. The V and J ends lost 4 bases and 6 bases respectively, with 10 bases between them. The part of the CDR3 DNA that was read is TGTGCCAGCAGTCCCGCAGGGGTTAATTCGCCCCTCTAC. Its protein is CASSPAGVNSPLY. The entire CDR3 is CASSPAGVNSPLYF.

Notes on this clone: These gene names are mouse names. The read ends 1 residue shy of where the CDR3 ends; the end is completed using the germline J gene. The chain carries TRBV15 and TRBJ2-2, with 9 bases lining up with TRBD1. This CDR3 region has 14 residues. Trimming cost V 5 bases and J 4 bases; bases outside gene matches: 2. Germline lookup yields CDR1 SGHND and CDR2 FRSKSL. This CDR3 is CASSRQGGTGQLYF. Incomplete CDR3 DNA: TGTGCCAGCAGTCGACAGGGGGGCACCGGGCAGCTCTAC.

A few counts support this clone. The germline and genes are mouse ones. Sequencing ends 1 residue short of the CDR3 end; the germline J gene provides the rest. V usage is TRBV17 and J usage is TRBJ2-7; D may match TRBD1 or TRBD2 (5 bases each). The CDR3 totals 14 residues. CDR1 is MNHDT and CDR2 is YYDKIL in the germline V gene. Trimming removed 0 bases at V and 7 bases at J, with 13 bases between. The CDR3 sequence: CASSRDNRGREQYF. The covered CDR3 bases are TGTGCTAGCAGTAGAGATAACCGGGGCAGGGAACAGTAC.

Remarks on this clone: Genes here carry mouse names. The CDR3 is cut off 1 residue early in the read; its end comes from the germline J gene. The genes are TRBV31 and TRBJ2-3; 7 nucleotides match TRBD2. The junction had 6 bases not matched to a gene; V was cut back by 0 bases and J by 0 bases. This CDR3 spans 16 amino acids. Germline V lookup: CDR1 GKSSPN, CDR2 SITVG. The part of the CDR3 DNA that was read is TGTGCCTGGAGTCTGGTTGGGGGGTCTAGTGCAGAAACGCTGTAT. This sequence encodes CAWSLVGGSSAETLY. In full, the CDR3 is CAWSLVGGSSAETLYF.

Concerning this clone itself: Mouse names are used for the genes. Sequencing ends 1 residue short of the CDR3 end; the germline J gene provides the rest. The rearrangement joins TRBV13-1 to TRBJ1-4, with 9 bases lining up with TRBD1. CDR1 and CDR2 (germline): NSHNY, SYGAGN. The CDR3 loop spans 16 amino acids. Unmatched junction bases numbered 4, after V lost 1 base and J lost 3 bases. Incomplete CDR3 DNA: TGTGCCAGCAGTGATCTCCGGGACAGGGCCAACGAAAGATTATTT. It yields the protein CASSDLRDRANERLF. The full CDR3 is CASSDLRDRANERLFF.

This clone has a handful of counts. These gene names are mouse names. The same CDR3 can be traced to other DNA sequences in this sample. The CDR3 DNA, read in part, is TGTGCCAGCTCGCTGGGACAGGGGGCGTATGAACAGTAC. This translates into CASSLGQGAYEQY. The complete CDR3 protein is CASSLGQGAYEQYF. The V gene is TRBV12-1, the J gene TRBJ2-7, with TRBD1 matching over 12 bases. The missing CDR3 end, 1 residue past where the read stops, is filled in from the germline J gene. V lost 4 bases, J lost 4 bases, and 4 bases stayed unmatched. Germline V gene sequence: CDR1 SGHSN, CDR2 HYEKVE. The CDR3 is 14 residues long. Supplemented by reference TRBV12-1 and TRBJ2-7, the full variable domain reads DSGVVQSPRHIIKEKGGRSVLTCIPISGHSNVVWYQQTLGKELKFLIQHYEKVERDKGFLPSRFSVQQFDDYHSEMNMSALELEDSAMYFCASSLGQGAYEQYFGPGTRLTVL.

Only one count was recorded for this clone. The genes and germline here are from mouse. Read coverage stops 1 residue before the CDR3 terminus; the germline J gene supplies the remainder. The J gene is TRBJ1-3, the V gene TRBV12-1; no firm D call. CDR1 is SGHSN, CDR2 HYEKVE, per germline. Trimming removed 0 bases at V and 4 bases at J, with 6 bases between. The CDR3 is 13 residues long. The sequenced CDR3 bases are TGTGCCAGCTCTCTCGAAGGCGGAAATACGCTCTAT. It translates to CASSLEGGNTLY. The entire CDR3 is CASSLEGGNTLYF.